This T cell receptor beta chain was documented in a study of T cell responses to AZD1222 COVID-19 vaccine. Overall study findings and caveats: Close to half of spike-specific TCRs reportedly recognize unmutated variant regions. Spike-specific TCR depth and breadth grew after two AZD1222 doses.

On this clone: Its cognate antigen is unknown.

The CDR3 extends over 12 amino acids. Trimming left V 0 bases short and J 5 bases short, with 8 bases between. CDR1 GTSNPN and CDR2 SVGIG come from the germline V gene (reference sequence). Only in-frame clones appear in the TCRdb table, and some are missing; sequencing was by immunoSEQ multiplex PCR. The table has some 120,000 clones, around 94% seen once; the top ten hold around 1.6%. The TCR sequence derives from an adult who received the AZD1222 COVID-19 vaccine. This material consisted of peripheral blood, taken 28 days after the second AZD1222 dose. The genes are TRBV30 and TRBJ2-7; TRBD1 might be the D (5 bases). CDR3 loop: CAWSVAGNEQYF. CDR3 nucleotides: TGTGCCTGGAGTGTCGCAGGGAACGAGCAGTACTTC.